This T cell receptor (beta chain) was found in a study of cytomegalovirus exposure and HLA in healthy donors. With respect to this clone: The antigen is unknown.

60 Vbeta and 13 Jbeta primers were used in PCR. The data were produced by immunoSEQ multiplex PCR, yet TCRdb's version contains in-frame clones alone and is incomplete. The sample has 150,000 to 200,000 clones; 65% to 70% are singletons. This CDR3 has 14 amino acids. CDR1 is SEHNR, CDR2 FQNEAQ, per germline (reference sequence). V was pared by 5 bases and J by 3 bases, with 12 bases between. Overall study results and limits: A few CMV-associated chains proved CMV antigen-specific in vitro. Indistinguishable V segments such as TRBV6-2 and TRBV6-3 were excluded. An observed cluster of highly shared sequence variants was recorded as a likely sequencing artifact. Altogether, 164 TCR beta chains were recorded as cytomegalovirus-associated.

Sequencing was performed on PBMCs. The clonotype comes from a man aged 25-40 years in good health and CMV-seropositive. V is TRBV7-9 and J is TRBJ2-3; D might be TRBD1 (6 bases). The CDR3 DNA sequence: TGTGCCAGCAGCCCGGGACACAGTACAGATACGCAGTATTTT. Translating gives CASSPGHSTDTQYF.